These 15 T cell receptor beta chains originate from one sample sequenced in a study of long-term antiretroviral therapy in people with HIV. A v3.0 immunoSEQ assay was performed at survey level. TCRdb keeps only in-frame clones here, not all; method: immunoSEQ multiplex PCR. The data contain fewer than 30,000 clones, roughly four fifths of them singletons. The sequenced sample was unsorted PBMCs, obtained 1.1 years before starting antiretroviral therapy. Every receptor here comes from a woman in her twenties or thirties with HIV.

The chain is built from TRBV5-6 and TRBJ2-5, with TRBD1 matching over 7 bases. The CDR3 is 15 amino acids. V shed 3 bases and J 5 bases; nucleotides not matched to a gene: 10. Germline V gene sequence: CDR1 SGHDT, CDR2 YYEEEE. CDR3 amino acids: CASSSKGAGEETQYF. The CDR3 DNA is TGTGCCAGCAGCTCAAAGGGGGCAGGGGAGGAGACCCAGTACTTC.

The chain links TRBV7-9 to TRBJ1-2, with D tentatively TRBD1 (5 bases). V shed 2 bases and J shed 8 bases, with 15 bases lying between them. This CDR3 is built from 14 residues. Per germline, CDR1 SEHNR and CDR2 FQNEAQ (reference sequence). The CDR3 DNA follows: TGTGCCAGCAGCTTAAGGATTAAGGGGAAAGGCTACACCTTC. As protein: CASSLRIKGKGYTF.

The rearrangement uses TRBV5-6 and TRBJ2-3; unclear D gene. V lost 2 bases and J 2 bases, leaving 12 bases between the germline ends. Germline V gives CDR1 SGHDT, CDR2 YYEEEE. This CDR3 has 15 residues. The CDR3 loop is CASSFGSNPTDTQYF. Written as DNA, the CDR3 is TGTGCCAGCAGCTTTGGCAGTAATCCCACAGATACGCAGTATTTT.

The chain recombines TRBV7-2 with TRBJ1-1; D unresolved. The V end was cut by 1 base, the J end by 0 bases, with 9 bases between. The CDR3 totals 15 residues. Germline CDR1 SGHTA, CDR2 FQGNSA. The CDR3 bases are TGTGCCAGCAGCTTAGACGCAGCCATGAACACTGAAGCTTTCTTT. Its protein product is CASSLDAAMNTEAFF. Filled out from reference TRBV7-2 and TRBJ1-1, the complete variable domain reads GAGVSQSPSNKVTEKGKDVELRCDPISGHTALYWYRQSLGQGLEFLIYFQGNSAPDKSGLPSDRFSAERTGGSVSTLTIQRTQQEDSAVYLCASSLDAAMNTEAFFGQGTRLTVV.

The chain joins TRBV5-1 to TRBJ1-1; D is possibly TRBD1 (5 bases). The CDR3 length is 14 residues. The ends were cut back, 5 bases at V and 0 bases at J, with 11 bases in the middle. CDR1 SGHRS and CDR2 YFSETQ come from the germline V gene. CDR3 sequence: CASRKEGLNTEAFF. The DNA for the CDR3 is TGCGCCAGCAGAAAAGAGGGGTTGAACACTGAAGCTTTCTTT.

V usage is TRBV5-6 and J usage is TRBJ1-6, with 8 positions matching TRBD1. Germline V CDR1 and CDR2: SGHDT, YYEEEE. This CDR3 contains 15 residues. V trimming: 0 bases; J trimming: 10 bases; junction bases outside the gene matches: 6. The CDR3 is CASSLVGTGRSPLHF. The DNA of the CDR3 is TGTGCCAGCAGCTTGGTCGGGACAGGACGATCACCCCTCCACTTT.

The chain couples TRBV6-6 to TRBJ2-1; 11 positions match TRBD2. The CDR3 is 16 amino acids. Germline V CDR1 and CDR2: MNHNY, SVGAGI (reference sequence). The V gene end was trimmed by 6 bases and the J gene end by 3 bases; junction bases not matched to a gene: 7. CDR3 sequence reads: CASRSPGTSGYNEQFF. DNA for the CDR3: TGTGCCAGCAGGTCTCCCGGGACTAGCGGCTACAATGAGCAGTTCTTC.

The J gene is TRBJ1-3, the V gene TRBV30, with 8 bases aligning to TRBD1. The V gene's germline CDR1 is GTSNPN and CDR2 SVGIG (reference sequence). The CDR3 runs to 15 residues. Germline trimming cut 0 bases from V and 7 bases from J; bases unmatched to any gene: 8. The CDR3 spells CAWSVDRGSWNTIYF. CDR3 DNA sequence: TGTGCCTGGAGTGTTGACAGGGGCTCTTGGAACACCATATATTTT.

The rearrangement links TRBV10-3 to TRBJ2-1; 8 nucleotides agree with TRBD1. The CDR3 sequence is 13 residues long. Germline lookup yields CDR1 ENHRY and CDR2 SYGVKD. V shed 5 bases and J 10 bases; nucleotides not matched to a gene: 7. The CDR3 sequence: CAISFNRDREQFF. CDR3 coding DNA: TGTGCCATCAGTTTCAACCGGGACAGGGAGCAGTTCTTC.

The V gene is TRBV5-1, the J gene TRBJ2-5, with a tentative D call TRBD1 (6 bases). The CDR3 has 17 residues. V shed 3 bases and J shed 2 bases, with 20 bases lying between them. CDR1 SGHRS and CDR2 YFSETQ come from the germline V gene. CDR3 DNA: TGCGCCAGCAGCTCGCGACAGGCATTGACCAAACAAGAGACCCAGTACTTC. This translates into CASSSRQALTKQETQYF.

This clone showed up just a few times. The rearrangement uses TRBV14 and TRBJ2-1; D uncertain. This CDR3 is 12 amino acids long. Germline loops: CDR1 SGHDN, CDR2 FVKESK. V was clipped by 4 bases and J by 5 bases, with 6 bases between them. CDR3 residues: CASSPQDNEQFF. The CDR3 DNA is TGTGCCAGCAGCCCGCAAGACAATGAGCAGTTCTTC.

CDR3 amino acids: CATSRDSQGRNEQFF. The DNA of the CDR3 is TGTGCCACCAGCAGAGATTCTCAGGGGAGGAATGAGCAGTTCTTC. The chain is built from TRBV15 and TRBJ2-1; either TRBD1 or TRBD2 may supply D (6 bases each). V was cut by 0 bases and J by 7 bases, with 13 bases left in between. Germline V gene data show CDR1 as LNHNV and CDR2 as YYDKDF (reference sequence). The CDR3 contains 15 residues.

The V gene is TRBV4-2, the J gene TRBJ1-2, with D unresolved. Between the trimmed V and J ends, which lost 5 bases and 5 bases, there was a span of 12 bases. This CDR3 contains 13 residues. Germline-derived CDR1 and CDR2 are LGHNA and YNFKEQ. The DNA of the CDR3 is TGTGCCAGCAGCTCTCCGACTGTTTATGGCTACACCTTC. Protein product: CASSSPTVYGYTF.

This chain connects TRBV13 to TRBJ2-1, with TRBD1 matching over 10 bases. The J segment lost 7 bases and the V segment lost 0 bases, leaving 6 bases of the junction unmatched. From germline, CDR1 is PRHDT and CDR2 FYEKMQ (reference sequence). CDR3 size: 16 residues. In DNA, the CDR3 is TGTGCCAGCAGCTTAGGTGGGACAGGGGCACTGAATGAGCAGTTCTTC. Its protein product is CASSLGGTGALNEQFF.

The J gene is TRBJ1-2, the V gene TRBV6-1, with D maybe TRBD1 (5 bases). This CDR3 has 14 amino acids. V shed 3 bases and J shed 5 bases, with 13 bases lying between them. Per germline, CDR1 MNHNS and CDR2 SASEGT. The CDR3 region is CASSEALGGYGYTF. The CDR3, as DNA: TGTGCCAGCAGTGAGGCACTCGGGGGGTATGGCTACACCTTC.